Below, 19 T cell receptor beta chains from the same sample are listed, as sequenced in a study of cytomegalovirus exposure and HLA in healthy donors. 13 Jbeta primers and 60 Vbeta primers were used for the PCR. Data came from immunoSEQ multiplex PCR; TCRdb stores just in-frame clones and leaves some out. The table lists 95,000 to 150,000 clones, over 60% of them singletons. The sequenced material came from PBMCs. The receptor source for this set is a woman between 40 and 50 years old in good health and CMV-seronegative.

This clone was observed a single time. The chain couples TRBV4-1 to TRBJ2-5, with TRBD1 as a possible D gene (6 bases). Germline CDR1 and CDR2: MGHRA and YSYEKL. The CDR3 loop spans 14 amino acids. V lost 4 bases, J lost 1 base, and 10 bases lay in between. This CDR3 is CASSLTGSQETQYF. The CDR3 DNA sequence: TGCGCCAGCAGCCTTACAGGGTCCCAAGAGACCCAGTACTTC.

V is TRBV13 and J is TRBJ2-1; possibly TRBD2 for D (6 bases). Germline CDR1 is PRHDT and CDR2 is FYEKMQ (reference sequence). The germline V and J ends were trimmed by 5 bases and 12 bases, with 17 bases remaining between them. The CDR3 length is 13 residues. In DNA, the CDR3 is TGTGCCAGCAGCATAAAGGGGACTCCCGTGCAGTTCTTC. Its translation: CASSIKGTPVQFF.

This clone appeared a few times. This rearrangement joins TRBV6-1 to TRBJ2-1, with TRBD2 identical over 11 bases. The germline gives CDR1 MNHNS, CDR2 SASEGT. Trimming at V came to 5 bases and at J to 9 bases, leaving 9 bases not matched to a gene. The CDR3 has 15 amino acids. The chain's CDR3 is CASSKIAGGPIEQFF. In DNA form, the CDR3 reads TGTGCCAGCAGTAAAATAGCGGGAGGGCCGATTGAGCAGTTCTTC.

In DNA form, the CDR3 reads TGTGCCAGCAGTTTGGGGAGACCGAGAGGACATGGCTACACCTTC. Protein sequence: CASSLGRPRGHGYTF. The rearrangement uses TRBV27 and TRBJ1-2; D call uncertain. The germline gives CDR1 MNHEY, CDR2 SMNVEV (reference sequence). This CDR3 contains 15 residues. Trimming stripped 3 bases from V and 6 bases from J, with 17 bases between.

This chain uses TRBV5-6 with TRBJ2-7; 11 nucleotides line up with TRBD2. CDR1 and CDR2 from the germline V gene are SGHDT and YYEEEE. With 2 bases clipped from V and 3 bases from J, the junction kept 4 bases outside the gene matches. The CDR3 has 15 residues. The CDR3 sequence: CASSFPGLAVYEQYF. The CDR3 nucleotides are TGTGCCAGCAGCTTCCCGGGACTAGCGGTCTACGAGCAGTACTTC.

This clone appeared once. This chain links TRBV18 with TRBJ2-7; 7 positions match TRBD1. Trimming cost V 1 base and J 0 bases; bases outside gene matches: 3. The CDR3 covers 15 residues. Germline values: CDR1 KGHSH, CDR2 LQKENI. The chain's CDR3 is CASSPQGASSYEQYF. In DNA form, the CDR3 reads TGTGCCAGCTCACCACAGGGGGCTAGCTCCTACGAGCAGTACTTC.

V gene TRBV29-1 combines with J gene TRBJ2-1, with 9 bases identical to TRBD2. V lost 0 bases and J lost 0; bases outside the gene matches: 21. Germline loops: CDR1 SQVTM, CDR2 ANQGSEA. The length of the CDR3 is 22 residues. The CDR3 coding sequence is TGCAGCGTTGAAGACCCCCGACCTAGCGGGAAAGTGGCAACCTACTCCTACAATGAGCAGTTCTTC. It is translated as CSVEDPRPSGKVATYSYNEQFF.

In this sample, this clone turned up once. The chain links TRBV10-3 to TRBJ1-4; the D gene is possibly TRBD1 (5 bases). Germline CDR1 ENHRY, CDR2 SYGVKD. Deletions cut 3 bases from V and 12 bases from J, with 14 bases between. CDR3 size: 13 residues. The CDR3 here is CAISDLDSGELFF. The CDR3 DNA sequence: TGTGCCATCAGTGACCTGGACTCGGGGGAACTGTTTTTT.

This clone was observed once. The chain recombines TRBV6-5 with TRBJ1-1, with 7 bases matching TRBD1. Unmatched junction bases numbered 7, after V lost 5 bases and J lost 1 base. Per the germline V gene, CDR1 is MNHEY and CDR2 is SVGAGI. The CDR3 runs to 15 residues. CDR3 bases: TGTGCCAGCAGTCCTCACGACAGGGAGAACACTGAAGCTTTCTTT. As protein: CASSPHDRENTEAFF.

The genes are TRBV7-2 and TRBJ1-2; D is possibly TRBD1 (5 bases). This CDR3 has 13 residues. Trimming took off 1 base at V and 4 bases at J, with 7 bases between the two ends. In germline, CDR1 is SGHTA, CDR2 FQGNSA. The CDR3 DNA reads TGTGCCAGCAGCTTAGGACAGAGCTATGGCTACACCTTC. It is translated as CASSLGQSYGYTF. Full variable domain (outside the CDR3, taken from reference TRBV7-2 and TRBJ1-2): GAGVSQSPSNKVTEKGKDVELRCDPISGHTALYWYRQSLGQGLEFLIYFQGNSAPDKSGLPSDRFSAERTGGSVSTLTIQRTQQEDSAVYLCASSLGQSYGYTFGSGTRLTVV.

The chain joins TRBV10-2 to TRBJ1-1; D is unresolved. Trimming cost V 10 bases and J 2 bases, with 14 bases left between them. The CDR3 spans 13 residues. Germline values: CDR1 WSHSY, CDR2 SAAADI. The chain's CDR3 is CATGVGLNTEAFF. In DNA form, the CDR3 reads TGCGCCACCGGGGTCGGCTTAAACACTGAAGCTTTCTTT.

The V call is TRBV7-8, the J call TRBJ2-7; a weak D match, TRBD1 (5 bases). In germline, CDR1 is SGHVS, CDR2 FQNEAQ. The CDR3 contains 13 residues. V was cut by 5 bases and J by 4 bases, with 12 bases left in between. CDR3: CASSPGYRYEQYF. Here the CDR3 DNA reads TGTGCCAGCAGCCCAGGGTACCGGTACGAGCAGTACTTC.

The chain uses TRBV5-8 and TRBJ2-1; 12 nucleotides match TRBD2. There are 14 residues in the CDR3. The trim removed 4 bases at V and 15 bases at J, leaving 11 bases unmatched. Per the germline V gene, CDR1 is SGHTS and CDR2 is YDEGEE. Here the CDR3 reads CASSLLPSGRALFF. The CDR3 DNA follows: TGTGCCAGCAGCCTCCTTCCTAGCGGGAGGGCCCTGTTCTTC.

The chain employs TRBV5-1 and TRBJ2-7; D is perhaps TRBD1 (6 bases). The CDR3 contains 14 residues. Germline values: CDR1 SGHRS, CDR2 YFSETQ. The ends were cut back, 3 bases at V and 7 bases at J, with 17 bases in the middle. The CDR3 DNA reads TGCGCCAGCAGCTCACAGGGTGCCCCCGGTGAGCAGTACTTC. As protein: CASSSQGAPGEQYF. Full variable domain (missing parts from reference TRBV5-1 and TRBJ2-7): KAGVTQTPRYLIKTRGQQVTLSCSPISGHRSVSWYQQTPGQGLQFLFEYFSETQRNKGNFPGRFSGRQFSNSRSEMNVSTLELGDSALYLCASSSQGAPGEQYFGPGTRLTVT.

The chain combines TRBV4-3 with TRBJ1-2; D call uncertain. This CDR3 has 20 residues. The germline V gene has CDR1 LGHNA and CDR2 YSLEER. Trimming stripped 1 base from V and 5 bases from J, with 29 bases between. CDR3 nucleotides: TGCGCCAGCAGCCAAGCCCCCGGGAGTTTCTTTCCAAAGTATAAGTATGGCTACACCTTC. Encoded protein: CASSQAPGSFFPKYKYGYTF.

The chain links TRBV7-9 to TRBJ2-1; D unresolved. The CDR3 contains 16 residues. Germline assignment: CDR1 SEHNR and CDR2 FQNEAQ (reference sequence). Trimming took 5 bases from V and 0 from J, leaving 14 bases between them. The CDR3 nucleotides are TGTGCCAGCAGCCCAACTATCCTCAGCTCCTACAATGAGCAGTTCTTC. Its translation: CASSPTILSSYNEQFF.

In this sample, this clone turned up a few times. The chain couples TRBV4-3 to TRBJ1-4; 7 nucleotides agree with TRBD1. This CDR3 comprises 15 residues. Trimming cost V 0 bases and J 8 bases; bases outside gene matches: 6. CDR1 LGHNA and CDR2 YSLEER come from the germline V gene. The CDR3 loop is CASSQEGRGDEKLFF. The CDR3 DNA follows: TGCGCCAGCAGCCAAGAGGGCAGGGGGGACGAAAAACTGTTTTTT.

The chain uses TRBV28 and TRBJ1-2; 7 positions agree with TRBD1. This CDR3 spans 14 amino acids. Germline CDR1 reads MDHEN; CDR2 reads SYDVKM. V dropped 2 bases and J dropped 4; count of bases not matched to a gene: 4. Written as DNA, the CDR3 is TGTGCCAGCAGTTTAACGGGGACAGCCTATGGCTACACCTTC. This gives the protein CASSLTGTAYGYTF.

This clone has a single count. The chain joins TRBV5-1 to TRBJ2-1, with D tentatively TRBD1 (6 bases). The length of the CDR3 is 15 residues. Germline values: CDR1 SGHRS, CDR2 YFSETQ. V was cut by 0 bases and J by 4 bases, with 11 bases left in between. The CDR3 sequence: CASSLEQGSYNEQFF. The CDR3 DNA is TGCGCCAGCAGCTTGGAGCAGGGGAGTTACAATGAGCAGTTCTTC.